What follows are 18 T cell receptor beta chains derived from one specimen sequenced in a study of CD8 T cells in ankylosing spondylitis. TCRdb re-called the 5' RACE reads with MiXCR, one entry per CDR3 protein. The sample yields about 88,000 distinct CDR3 sequences, 27% seen once. What was sequenced was blood, either unsorted or a sorted T cell fraction (not recorded which). The receptors shown here come from a male donor with ankylosing spondylitis or in good health (not recorded which).

V usage is TRBV28 and J usage is TRBJ2-7; D is undetermined. Germline values: CDR1 MDHEN, CDR2 SYDVKM. The CDR3 runs 12 residues. Trimming left V 5 bases short and J 6 bases short, with 11 bases between. The CDR3, as DNA: TGTGCCAGCAGTCCCCGAGGTCGCGAGCAGTACGTC. Translation: CASSPRGREQYV.

This clonotype was detected only a few times. The chain joins TRBV5-1 to TRBJ2-5; D gene uncertain. V was cut by 1 base and J by 1 base, with 2 bases left in between. The CDR3 is 12 residues long. Germline loops: CDR1 SGHRS, CDR2 YFSETQ. The CDR3 here is CASSLFQETQYF. CDR3 bases: TGCGCCAGCAGCTTGTTCCAAGAGACCCAGTACTTC.

The CDR3 loop reads CASSWVGTASPLHF. In nucleotides, the CDR3 is TGCGCCAGCAGTTGGGTTGGTACAGCTTCACCCCTCCACTTT. The V call is TRBV5-1, the J call TRBJ1-6; D gene ambiguous. CDR1 is SGHRS and CDR2 is YFSETQ in the germline V gene. Trimming removed 5 bases from V and 9 bases from J, with 15 bases in between. CDR3 length: 14 residues.

This sequence joins TRBV5-1 and TRBJ1-1; 7 bases align to TRBD1. Germline V CDR1 and CDR2: SGHRS, YFSETQ. Trimming took 4 bases from V and 5 from J; bases not matched to a gene: 8. CDR3 size: 14 residues. CDR3 residues: CASSKGQEGTEAFF. CDR3 nucleotides: TGCGCCAGCAGCAAAGGACAGGAAGGAACTGAAGCTTTCTTT.

This chain links TRBV29-1 with TRBJ2-1, with D perhaps TRBD1 or TRBD2 (5 bases each). Between the trimmed V and J ends, which lost 3 bases and 16 bases, there was a span of 16 bases. This CDR3 is 11 amino acids long. Germline CDR1 and CDR2: SQVTM and ANQGSEA. The CDR3 protein is CSVDGEGRAFF. The CDR3 region has the DNA TGCAGCGTTGACGGAGAGGGACGAGCTTTCTTC.

This clonotype was seen many times. The V and J genes are TRBV18 and TRBJ2-5; no firm D call. Germline V gene sequence: CDR1 KGHSH, CDR2 LQKENI. Trimming shortened V by 3 bases and J by 2 bases, and 4 bases separated the two germline ends. The CDR3 extends over 12 amino acids. The CDR3 region has the DNA TGTGCCAGCTCACCGGTACAAGAGACCCAGTACTTC. This codes for CASSPVQETQYF.

This clonotype was detected a few times. The chain is built from TRBV6-1 and TRBJ2-7; D may be TRBD2 (6 bases). The CDR3 covers 14 residues. With 8 bases removed from V and 9 bases from J, the gap between germline ends came to 23 bases. CDR1 and CDR2 (germline): MNHNS, SASEGT. The CDR3 loop is CASGPLRETTGQYF. DNA of the CDR3: TGTGCCAGCGGCCCCCTCCGGGAGACCACGGGGCAGTACTTC.

The rearrangement links TRBV20-1 to TRBJ1-6; 7 bases agree with TRBD1. The CDR3 totals 14 residues. Trimming removed 0 bases from V and 12 bases from J; junction bases left unmatched: 8. The germline CDR1 and CDR2 sequences are DFQATT and SNEGSKA (reference sequence). This CDR3 reads CSAREGTGEKPLHF. CDR3 coding DNA: TGCAGTGCTAGAGAGGGTACAGGGGAGAAACCCCTCCACTTT.

The rearrangement uses TRBV5-1 and TRBJ1-3, with 11 bases matching TRBD1. Germline V gives CDR1 SGHRS, CDR2 YFSETQ. V lost 4 bases to trimming and J lost 7 bases; unmatched junction nucleotides: 4. The CDR3 totals 14 residues. The chain's CDR3 is CASSPGTGGNTIYF. DNA of the CDR3: TGCGCCAGCAGCCCCGGGACAGGGGGGAACACCATATATTTT.

This clonotype was counted between two and nine times. This chain uses TRBV12-3 or TRBV12-4 with TRBJ2-7; 8 bases are shared with TRBD1. Germline trimming cut 2 bases from V and 3 bases from J; bases unmatched to any gene: 3. The CDR3 has 14 residues. CDR3 in amino acids: CASSLSGGGYEQYF. The DNA for the CDR3 is TGTGCCAGCAGTTTATCAGGGGGCGGCTACGAGCAGTACTTC.

A few counts support this clonotype. The J gene is TRBJ2-1, the V gene TRBV18; D may be TRBD1 (5 bases). Trimming took off 2 bases at V and 8 bases at J, with 10 bases between the two ends. This CDR3 spans 13 amino acids. CDR1 is KGHSH, CDR2 LQKENI, per germline. The CDR3 DNA is TGTGCCAGCTCACCAGGGGCCAAGGATGAGCAGTTCTTC. It specifies CASSPGAKDEQFF.

The table lists this clonotype with a few counts. The chain links TRBV12-3 or TRBV12-4 to TRBJ2-2; no clear D. This CDR3 contains 15 residues. Trimming left V 3 bases short and J 6 bases short, with 14 bases between. The CDR3 sequence: CASSFALGSPGELFF. CDR3 coding DNA: TGTGCCAGCAGTTTCGCTTTAGGGTCGCCCGGGGAGCTGTTTTTT.

The chain has TRBV20-1 and TRBJ2-1; TRBD2 agrees at 7 bases. The CDR3 totals 15 residues. Germline V gene lookup returns CDR1 DFQATT and CDR2 SNEGSKA (reference sequence). The ends lost 1 base at V and 5 bases at J; junction bases unmatched: 8. CDR3 nucleotide sequence: TGCAGTGCTAGAGTTGCGGCTAGCGGCCACAATGAGCAGTTCTTC. It codes for CSARVAASGHNEQFF.

This chain joins TRBV14 and TRBJ1-1, with unresolved D. V was pared by 2 bases and J by 0 bases, with 4 bases between. CDR3 size: 13 residues. The germline V gene encodes CDR1 SGHDN and CDR2 FVKESK. CDR3 in amino acids: CASSQNMNTEAFF. The CDR3 nucleotides read TGTGCCAGCAGCCAAAACATGAACACTGAAGCTTTCTTT.

A few counts support this clonotype. This rearrangement joins TRBV11-2 to TRBJ1-2; D remains ambiguous. V lost 1 base and J 8 bases, leaving 8 bases between the germline ends. Germline V gives CDR1 SGHAT, CDR2 FQNNGV. This CDR3 has 12 residues. CDR3 residues: CASSLGREGYTF. The DNA for the CDR3 is TGTGCCAGCAGCTTAGGGAGGGAAGGCTACACCTTC.

The chain employs TRBV5-1 and TRBJ2-3; possibly TRBD2 for D (5 bases). CDR1 is SGHRS, CDR2 YFSETQ, per germline. The CDR3 length is 15 residues. V gave up 3 bases and J gave up 0 bases, with 11 bases separating them. CDR3 in amino acids: CASSWEMWSTDTQYF. Here the CDR3 DNA reads TGCGCCAGCAGCTGGGAGATGTGGAGCACAGATACGCAGTATTTT.

This clonotype has a handful of counts. The chain links TRBV6-1 to TRBJ2-3; tentatively, D is TRBD2 (6 bases). The CDR3 has 15 residues. The V end lost 5 bases, the J end lost 1 base, and 13 bases lay between the germline ends. The V gene's germline CDR1 is MNHNS and CDR2 SASEGT. This chain's CDR3 is CASSPSGSRTDTQYF. The CDR3 DNA reads as TGTGCCAGCAGTCCCAGCGGGTCTCGCACAGATACGCAGTATTTT.

The genes are TRBV20-1 and TRBJ1-2; D gene uncertain. The CDR3 is 18 amino acids. The germline CDR1 and CDR2 sequences are DFQATT and SNEGSKA (reference sequence). V lost 5 bases to trimming and J lost 7 bases, with 32 bases between them. The CDR3 region has the DNA TGCAGTGCTCGTACACGTACCTCTCGGGGTCGAGTGATGGTTGGCTACACCTTC. Translating gives CSARTRTSRGRVMVGYTF.